The rows below give T cell receptor beta chains drawn from one sample of a study of T cell repertoires in cytomegalovirus infection. One entry per CDR3 protein, called by TCRdb with MiXCR from the reads. The profile shows roughly 600,000 distinct CDR3 sequences, 24% of them singletons. The sample taken for sequencing was CD8+ T cells from PBMCs. The receptors here all came from a human donor in good health (CMV status not recorded). Some clones in this sample may be carry-over from other donors' samples. Both conserved end residues are part of each CDR3. D genes are given only for firm matches. Size is stated for part of the rows, as once, few or many counts, or as a class when the clone is expanded.

many	TRBD1	TRBV20-1	TRBJ1-2	CSARTGGEVANYGYTF	TGCAGTGCCAGAACAGGGGGAGAAGTCGCTAACTATGGCTACACCTTC
NA	NA	TRBV14	TRBJ1-6	CASSYASYNSPLHF	TGTGCCAGCAGCTATGCCAGTTATAATTCACCCCTCCACTTT
NA	TRBD1	TRBV7-9	TRBJ2-2	CASSPGQGKTGELFF	TGTGCCAGCAGCCCAGGACAGGGAAAGACCGGGGAGCTGTTTTTT
NA	TRBD1	TRBV9	TRBJ1-2	CASGGQTYGYTF	TGTGCCAGCGGGGGACAGACCTATGGCTACACCTTC
NA	NA	TRBV20-1	TRBJ1-1	CSAREAAWNTEAFF	TGCAGTGCTAGAGAGGCGGCTTGGAACACTGAAGCTTTCTTT
NA	NA	TRBV7-6	TRBJ2-3	CASSRNSRDTQYF	TGTGCCAGCAGCCGGAACTCAAGAGATACGCAGTATTTT
few	NA	TRBV15	TRBJ2-5	CATSRDETPSQETQYF	TGTGCCACCAGCAGAGATGAGACCCCCTCCCAAGAGACCCAGTACTTC
NA	TRBD2	TRBV2	TRBJ2-3	CATDPETAAGGLTDTQYF	TGTGCCACCGATCCCGAGACAGCAGCGGGGGGTCTGACAGATACGCAGTATTTT
many	TRBD1	TRBV11-2	TRBJ2-1	CASSSPGQGSYNEQFF	TGTGCCAGCAGTTCCCCGGGACAGGGGTCCTACAATGAGCAGTTCTTC
NA	NA	TRBV4-1	TRBJ2-2	CASSRSSVEGTGELFF	TGCGCCAGCAGCCGATCTAGCGTAGAGGGGACCGGGGAGCTGTTTTTT
NA	NA	TRBV7-9	TRBJ1-2	CASSRETGQRRYGYTF	TGTGCCAGCAGCCGCGAGACAGGACAACGTCGCTATGGCTACACCTTC
NA	NA	TRBV20-1	TRBJ2-1	CSASGVANEQFF	TGCAGTGCTAGCGGGGTGGCCAATGAGCAGTTCTTC
few	TRBD1	TRBV27	TRBJ1-1	CASSFGTGEVEAFF	TGTGCCAGCAGTTTTGGGACAGGGGAGGTTGAAGCTTTCTTT
NA	NA	TRBV6-6	TRBJ2-5	CASSYSTWETQYF	TGTGCCAGCAGTTACTCGACGTGGGAGACCCAGTACTTC
few	NA	TRBV24-1	TRBJ2-2	CATSDSQTWELFF	TGTGCCACCAGTGACTCACAGACGTGGGAGCTGTTTTTT
NA	TRBD1	TRBV6-2/TRBV6-3	TRBJ1-1	CASSATGVGEAFF	TGTGCCAGCAGTGCGACAGGGGTGGGTGAAGCTTTCTTT
many	NA	TRBV6-2/TRBV6-3	TRBJ2-1	CASSYRPYDRSYNEQFF	TGTGCCAGCAGTTACCGGCCCTACGACAGGTCGTACAATGAGCAGTTCTTC
many	NA	TRBV27	TRBJ1-1	CASSFSYENTEAFF	TGTGCCAGCAGTTTCTCGTACGAGAACACTGAAGCTTTCTTT
NA	NA	TRBV29-1	TRBJ1-2	CSVPGTGRDIYGYTF	TGCAGCGTCCCCGGGACGGGCAGGGATATCTATGGCTACACCTTC
NA	TRBD1	TRBV28	TRBJ2-3	CASSFPGQGRTDTQYF	TGTGCCAGCAGTTTTCCCGGACAGGGGAGGACAGATACGCAGTATTTT
few	TRBD2	TRBV19	TRBJ2-1	CASSLSGGRYNEQFF	TGTGCCAGTAGCCTTAGCGGGGGGCGTTACAATGAGCAGTTCTTC
once	NA	TRBV5-5	TRBJ2-2	CASSDLSNTVNTGELFF	TGTGCCAGCAGCGACCTATCTAACACAGTGAACACCGGGGAGCTGTTTTTT
few	NA	TRBV7-4	TRBJ2-3	CASSLASKDTQYF	TGTGCCAGCAGCTTAGCCAGCAAGGATACGCAGTATTTT
few	NA	TRBV5-8	TRBJ2-2	CASSFIYRWDTATGELFF	TGTGCCAGCAGCTTTATCTACCGATGGGACACCGCCACCGGGGAGCTGTTTTTT
few	NA	TRBV19	TRBJ2-1	CASSPGWNSYNEQFF	TGTGCCAGTAGTCCCGGGTGGAACTCCTACAATGAGCAGTTCTTC
NA	NA	TRBV7-9	TRBJ2-2	CASSLIAGTSNTGELFF	TGTGCCAGCAGCTTAATCGCCGGGACATCGAACACCGGGGAGCTGTTTTTT
few	TRBD1	TRBV10-3	TRBJ2-5	CAISDGTGGRETQYF	TGTGCCATCAGTGACGGGACAGGGGGACGCGAGACCCAGTACTTC
few	NA	TRBV7-4	TRBJ2-2	CASSHGGGPLTGELFF	TGTGCCAGCAGCCACGGTGGGGGCCCGTTGACCGGGGAGCTGTTTTTT
many	TRBD1	TRBV20-1	TRBJ2-1	CSAHEISQGAYNEQFF	TGCAGTGCGCATGAGATCAGCCAGGGGGCCTACAATGAGCAGTTCTTC
many	TRBD1	TRBV11-3	TRBJ2-1	CASSSRTGYYNEQFF	TGTGCCAGCAGCTCGCGGACAGGTTACTACAATGAGCAGTTCTTC
NA	TRBD1	TRBV29-1	TRBJ1-5	CSVWTGGSNQPQHF	TGCAGCGTTTGGACAGGCGGTAGCAATCAGCCCCAGCATTTT
NA	TRBD1	TRBV20-1	TRBJ1-3	CSARWDRETGNTIYF	TGCAGTGCTAGGTGGGACAGGGAGACTGGAAACACCATATATTTT
many	NA	TRBV7-9	TRBJ1-1	CASSPRVTEAFF	TGTGCCAGCAGCCCCAGGGTAACTGAAGCTTTCTTT
few	TRBD1	TRBV7-6	TRBJ1-6	CASSPGQGVGSPLHF	TGTGCCAGCAGTCCGGGACAGGGTGTCGGATCACCCCTCCACTTT
NA	NA	TRBV28	TRBJ2-3	CASSDANSTDTQYF	TGTGCCAGCAGTGACGCCAATAGCACAGATACGCAGTATTTT
NA	NA	TRBV29-1	TRBJ1-2	CSVEGGGAYGYTF	TGCAGCGTTGAAGGGGGGGGGGCTTATGGCTACACCTTC
many	TRBD1	TRBV7-2	TRBJ2-3	CASSLTGGSTDTQYF	TGTGCCAGCAGCTTAACAGGGGGAAGCACAGATACGCAGTATTTT
many	NA	TRBV6-5	TRBJ1-2	CASSPGGSYGYTF	TGTGCCAGCAGTCCCGGCGGAAGCTATGGCTACACCTTC
NA	NA	TRBV28	TRBJ2-5	CASSPYGGSGETQYF	TGTGCCAGCAGCCCGTATGGGGGGTCTGGGGAGACCCAGTACTTC
many	NA	TRBV6-6	TRBJ1-1	CASSYGKVGSGAEAFF	TGTGCCAGCAGTTACGGAAAGGTTGGAAGCGGGGCTGAAGCTTTCTTT
once	NA	TRBV10-3	TRBJ1-1	CAVRGDTEAFF	TGTGCCGTCAGAGGGGACACTGAAGCTTTCTTT
NA	NA	TRBV6-2/TRBV6-3	TRBJ2-5	CASSYIRETQYF	TGTGCCAGCAGTTACATCCGAGAGACCCAGTACTTC
NA	NA	TRBV7-6	TRBJ1-5	CASSFQDGSEPQHF	TGTGCCAGCAGCTTCCAGGACGGTTCCGAGCCCCAGCATTTT
NA	NA	TRBV6-6	TRBJ2-4	CASSYQGGQNIQYF	TGTGCCAGCAGTTACCAGGGGGGACAAAACATTCAGTACTTC
NA	NA	TRBV5-1	TRBJ1-1	CASSDGRGELNTEAFF	TGCGCCAGCAGCGATGGGCGGGGGGAATTGAACACTGAAGCTTTCTTT
few	NA	TRBV19	TRBJ2-1	CASSIAALPSYNEQFF	TGTGCCAGTAGTATAGCAGCGCTCCCATCCTACAATGAGCAGTTCTTC